A selection of T cell receptor beta chains follows, all from one sample in a study of T cells in Graves' hyperthyroidism and ophthalmopathy. MiXCR, run by TCRdb on the multiplex PCR reads, gives a single entry per CDR3 protein. There are fewer than 500,000 distinct CDR3 sequences in the sample; 13% occur only once, and less than 25% lies in the top ten. The sequencing input was blood. The source of these receptors is a man in his thirties or forties with Graves' hyperthyroidism that later progressed to Graves' ophthalmopathy. Both conserved end residues are trimmed from each CDR3. Fields, in order: J gene, V gene, CDR3 protein.

TRBJ1-2 TRBV28 ASRVGEGNGYT
TRBJ2-3 TRBV12-3/TRBV12-4 ASSSSLAGGGADTQY
TRBJ1-1 TRBV19 ASSIFTGVGTEAF
TRBJ1-2 TRBV4-1 ASSPGQGAFGYT
TRBJ2-2 TRBV5-6 ASSFGRHMNTGELF
TRBJ1-5 TRBV20-1 SARASEGNQPQH
TRBJ2-7 TRBV19 ASSIETGANYEQY
TRBJ1-2 TRBV7-2 ASSRTGIGGYT
TRBJ2-2 TRBV27 ASSGWDREDTGELF
TRBJ1-4 TRBV7-2 ASSLSGAVEKLF
TRBJ2-3 TRBV20-1 SALGSGPDTQY
TRBJ2-7 TRBV9 ASSKGQESYEQY
TRBJ2-1 TRBV4-1 ASSQEGRRSYNEQF
TRBJ2-3 TRBV20-1 SASNRVSDTQY
TRBJ1-2 TRBV24-1 ATSDLREGYGYT
TRBJ2-7 TRBV12-3/TRBV12-4 ASRLAGGHHGQY
TRBJ2-3 TRBV30 ACGTSGPTDTQY
TRBJ1-1 TRBV6-1 ASSPTGLEAF
TRBJ2-7 TRBV7-9 ASSLLGWAGGNEQY
TRBJ1-2 TRBV29-1 SVQGNYGYT
TRBJ2-7 TRBV12-3/TRBV12-4 ASSPVGGTKEQY
TRBJ2-7 TRBV6-1 ASMQGRYEQY
TRBJ1-6 TRBV7-2 ASSSTGTENSPLH
TRBJ2-5 TRBV28 ASNLSQETQY
TRBJ1-4 TRBV4-1 ASSQATGRPRWAEKLF
TRBJ1-3 TRBV7-2 ASSPQAQGVAGNTIY
TRBJ2-5 TRBV28 ASSSRRDRYQETQY
TRBJ1-2 TRBV29-1 SVDGYT
TRBJ1-6 TRBV6-1 ASSLSWDRESPLH
TRBJ2-1 TRBV28 ASSSATREQF
TRBJ1-6 TRBV7-2 ASSLQVYSPLH
TRBJ1-4 TRBV20-1 SAGPGTDGEKLF
TRBJ2-3 TRBV9 ASTREGGGADTQY
TRBJ1-1 TRBV20-1 SARRGRDTEAF
TRBJ1-2 TRBV10-3 AISAGQGSRNYGYT
TRBJ1-4 TRBV9 ASSVGGQPVREKLF
TRBJ2-1 TRBV10-2 ASKAGGQGEQF
TRBJ2-6 TRBV4-1 ASSRQGPFGANVLT
TRBJ2-1 TRBV15 ATSRGGDYNEQF
TRBJ1-6 TRBV12-5 ASGLVLGELNSPLH
TRBJ2-1 TRBV7-9 ASSQTQRGGPYNEQF
TRBJ1-5 TRBV6-1 ATSIGVGQPQH
TRBJ1-3 TRBV28 ASSPPRGSGNTIY
TRBJ2-7 TRBV28 ASFRGAGSEQY
TRBJ2-2 TRBV24-1 ATSLNTGELF
TRBJ2-7 TRBV9 ASSVAGRAYEQY